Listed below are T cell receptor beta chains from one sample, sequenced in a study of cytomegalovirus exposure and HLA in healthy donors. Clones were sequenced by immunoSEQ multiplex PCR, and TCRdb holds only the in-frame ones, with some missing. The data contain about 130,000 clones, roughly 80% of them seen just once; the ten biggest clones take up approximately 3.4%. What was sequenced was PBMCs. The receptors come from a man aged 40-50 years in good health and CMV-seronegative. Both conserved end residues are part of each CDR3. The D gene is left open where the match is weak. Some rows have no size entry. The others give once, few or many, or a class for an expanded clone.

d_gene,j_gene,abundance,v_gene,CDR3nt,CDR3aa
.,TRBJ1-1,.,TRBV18,TGTGCCAGCTCACCGGGGCAGGGAAGGACTGAAGCTTTCTTT,CASSPGQGRTEAFF
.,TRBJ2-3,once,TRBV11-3,TGTGCCAGCAGCTCCCAGGGGACAGATACGCAGTATTTT,CASSSQGTDTQYF
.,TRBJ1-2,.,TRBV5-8,TGTGCCAGCAGCTTGGTCGTGGGGGGTCCGGGCTACACCTTC,CASSLVVGGPGYTF
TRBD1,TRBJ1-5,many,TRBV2,TGTGCCAGCAGTGAACCAGGGGGGATGGGCAATCAGCCCCAGCATTTT,CASSEPGGMGNQPQHF
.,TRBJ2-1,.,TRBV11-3,TGTGCCAGCAGCGCAAACAGGGGGGGGTACAATGAGCAGTTCTTC,CASSANRGGYNEQFF
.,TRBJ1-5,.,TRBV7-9,TGTGCCAGCAGCGCTGGGAGTGTTAGCGGCAATCAGCCCCAGCATTTT,CASSAGSVSGNQPQHF
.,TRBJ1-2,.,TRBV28,TGTGCCAGCAGTTTTAAGGGGCGGAACTATGGCTACACCTTC,CASSFKGRNYGYTF
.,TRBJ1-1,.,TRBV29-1,TGCAGCGTTGCCCCCGGAGGGGCGCGGATCACTGAAGCTTTCTTT,CSVAPGGARITEAFF
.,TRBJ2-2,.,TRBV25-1,TGTGCCAGCTCGGAGCGGTCGAACACCGGGGAGCTGTTTTTT,CASSERSNTGELFF
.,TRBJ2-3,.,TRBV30,TGTGCCTGGAGCTCCTCCCGGGGTACGCAGTATTTT,CAWSSSRGTQYF
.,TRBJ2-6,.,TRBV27,TGTGCCAGCCAGGTCCCTGGGGCCAACGTCCTGACTTTC,CASQVPGANVLTF
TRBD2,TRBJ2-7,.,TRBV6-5,TGTGCCAGCAGTTATTCGGGGGGACCCTACGAGCAGTACTTC,CASSYSGGPYEQYF
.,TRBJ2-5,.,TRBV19,TGTGCCAGCAAGGGGGGGCCGGACAGCGATACGGAGACCCAGTACTTC,CASKGGPDSDTETQYF
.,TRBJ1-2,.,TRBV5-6,TGTGCCAGCAGCTTGCAACAGGGTGATGGCTACACCTTC,CASSLQQGDGYTF
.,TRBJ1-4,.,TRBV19,TGTGCCAGTGCACCACAGGGTCAACGAGAAAAACTGTTTTTT,CASAPQGQREKLFF
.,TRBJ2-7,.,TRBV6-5,TGTGCCAGCAGTAGAGCCCCCCCACTAAAAGAGCAGTACTTC,CASSRAPPLKEQYF
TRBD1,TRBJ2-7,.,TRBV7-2,TGTGCCAGCAGCTCCGGGACAGGGGTCTACGAGCAGTACTTC,CASSSGTGVYEQYF
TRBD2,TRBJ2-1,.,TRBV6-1,TGTGCCAGCAGTGAGGAACTAGCGGGGGAGCAGTTCTTC,CASSEELAGEQFF
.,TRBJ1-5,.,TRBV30,TGTGCCTGGAGTGTTAGGGGAAGGTACTCAAATCAGCCCCAGCATTTT,CAWSVRGRYSNQPQHF
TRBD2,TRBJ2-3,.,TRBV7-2,TGTGCCAGCAGCTTAACTAGCGGGGGGGCAACGGATACGCAGTATTTT,CASSLTSGGATDTQYF
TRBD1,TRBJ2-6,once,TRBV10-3,TGTGCCATCAGTGACACAGGGGCTGGGGCCAACGTCCTGACTTTC,CAISDTGAGANVLTF
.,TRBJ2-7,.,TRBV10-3,TGTGCCAACAAGGCCCCAGGTGGAGAGCAGTACTTC,CANKAPGGEQYF
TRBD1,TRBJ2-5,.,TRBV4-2,TGTGCCAGCAGCGTACGGGACAGGGGCCAAGAGACCCAGTACTTC,CASSVRDRGQETQYF
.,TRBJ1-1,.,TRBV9,TGTGCCAGCAGCGCCGGGGTGGCGCCCACTGAAGCTTTCTTT,CASSAGVAPTEAFF
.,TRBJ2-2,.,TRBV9,TGTGCCAGCAGCCCCCTCGGGACCGGGGAGCTGTTTTTT,CASSPLGTGELFF
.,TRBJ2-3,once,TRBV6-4,TGTGCCAGCAGACTTAGCGGCACAGATACGCAGTATTTT,CASRLSGTDTQYF
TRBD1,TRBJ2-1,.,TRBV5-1,TGCGCCAGCAGCTTACCCGGGACAGGGTTCATGGATGAGCAGTTCTTC,CASSLPGTGFMDEQFF
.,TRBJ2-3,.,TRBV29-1,TGCAGCGTGGGAGGCATAGGCATTCGAGGAGATACGCAGTATTTT,CSVGGIGIRGDTQYF
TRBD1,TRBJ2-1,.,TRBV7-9,TGTGCCAGCAGCTTAGCGGGACAGAGCTCCTACAATGAGCAGTTCTTC,CASSLAGQSSYNEQFF
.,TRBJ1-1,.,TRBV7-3,TGTGCCAGCAGCTTGCAGGAGGATACTGAAGCTTTCTTT,CASSLQEDTEAFF
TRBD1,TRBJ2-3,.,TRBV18,TGTGCCAGCTCGGACCGGACAGGGCAGGGGGATACGCAGTATTTT,CASSDRTGQGDTQYF
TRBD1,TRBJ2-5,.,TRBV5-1,TGCGCCAGCAGCACGGGGACAGGGGAGGTGGAGACCCAGTACTTC,CASSTGTGEVETQYF
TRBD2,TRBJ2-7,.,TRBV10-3,TGTGCCATCAGTGGGCCCGCGGGGGGGTCCTACGAGCAGTACTTC,CAISGPAGGSYEQYF
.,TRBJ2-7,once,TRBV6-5,TGTGCCAGCAGTTACTCTGGGGCTAGCTCCTACGAGCAGTACTTC,CASSYSGASSYEQYF
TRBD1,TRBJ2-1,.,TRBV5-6,TGTGCCAGCAGCTTGGGACAGGGGCCGCAGTTCTTC,CASSLGQGPQFF
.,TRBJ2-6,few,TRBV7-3,TGTGCCAGCAGCTTAACGTCCCTCTCTGGGGCCAACGTCCTGACTTTC,CASSLTSLSGANVLTF
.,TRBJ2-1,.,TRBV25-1,TGTGCCAGTATGAGCGACTCCTACAATGAGCAGTTCTTC,CASMSDSYNEQFF
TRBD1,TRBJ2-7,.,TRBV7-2,TGTGCCAGCAGCCTCTGGGACAGCTCCTACGAGCAGTACTTC,CASSLWDSSYEQYF
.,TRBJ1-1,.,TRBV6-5,TGTGCCAGCAGTGGTGGGGGGAGCTTGGACACTGAAGCTTTCTTT,CASSGGGSLDTEAFF
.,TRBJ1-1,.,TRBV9,TGTGCCAGCAGCGCCCCCCGGGAACTACTGAACACTGAAGCTTTCTTT,CASSAPRELLNTEAFF
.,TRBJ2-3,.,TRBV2,TGTGCCAGCAGTGAAGGATACCCCCCGAGGGCAGATACGCAGTATTTT,CASSEGYPPRADTQYF
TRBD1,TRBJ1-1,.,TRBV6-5,TGTGCCAGCACCGAGACAGGGGAGTCTGAAGCTTTCTTT,CASTETGESEAFF
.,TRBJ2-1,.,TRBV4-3,TGCGCCAGCAGCCAAGATTCAGCTAGCGCTTGGAAGTTCTTC,CASSQDSASAWKFF
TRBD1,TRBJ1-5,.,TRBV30,TGTGCCTGGAGTGACAGGGGGAATTCGCCCCAGCATTTT,CAWSDRGNSPQHF
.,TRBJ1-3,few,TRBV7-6,TGTGCCAGCAGCTTAGAAGGGAGGGCCCTCTCTGGAAACACCATATATTTT,CASSLEGRALSGNTIYF